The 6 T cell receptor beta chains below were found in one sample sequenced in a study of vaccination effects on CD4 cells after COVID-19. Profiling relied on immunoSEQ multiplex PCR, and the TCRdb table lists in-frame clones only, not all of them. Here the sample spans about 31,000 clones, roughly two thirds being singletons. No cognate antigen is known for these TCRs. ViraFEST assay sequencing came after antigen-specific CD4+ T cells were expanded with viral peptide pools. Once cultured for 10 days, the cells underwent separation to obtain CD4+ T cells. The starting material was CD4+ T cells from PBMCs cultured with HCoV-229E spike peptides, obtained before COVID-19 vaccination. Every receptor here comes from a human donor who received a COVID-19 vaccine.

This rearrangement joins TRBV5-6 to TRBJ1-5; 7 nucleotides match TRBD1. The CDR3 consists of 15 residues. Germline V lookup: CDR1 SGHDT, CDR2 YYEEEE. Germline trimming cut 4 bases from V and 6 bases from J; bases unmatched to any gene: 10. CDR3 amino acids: CASSAGQAYVQPQHF. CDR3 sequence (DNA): TGTGCCAGCAGCGCTGGACAGGCGTACGTTCAGCCCCAGCATTTT.

The CDR3 region has the DNA TGTGCCAGCAGTTACGTATCAGGGGGCCTAGCGACCCAGTACTTC. This gives the protein CASSYVSGGLATQYF. The chain joins TRBV6-5 to TRBJ2-5; TRBD1 agrees at 8 bases. The CDR3 loop spans 15 amino acids. Germline V gene data show CDR1 as MNHEY and CDR2 as SVGAGI. J lost 7 bases, V lost 2 bases, and 9 bases had no gene match.

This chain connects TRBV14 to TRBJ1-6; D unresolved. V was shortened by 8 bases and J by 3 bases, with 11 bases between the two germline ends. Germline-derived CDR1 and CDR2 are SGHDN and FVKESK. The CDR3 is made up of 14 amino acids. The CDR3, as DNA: TGTGCCAGCTATAAAGGCATCTATAATTCACCCCTCCACTTT. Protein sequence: CASYKGIYNSPLHF.

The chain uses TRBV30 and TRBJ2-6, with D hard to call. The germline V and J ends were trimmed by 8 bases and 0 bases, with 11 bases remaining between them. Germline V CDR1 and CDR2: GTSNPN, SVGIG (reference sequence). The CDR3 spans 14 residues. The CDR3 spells CARGPYSGANVLTF. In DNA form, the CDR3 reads TGTGCCCGAGGACCGTACTCTGGGGCCAACGTCCTGACTTTC.

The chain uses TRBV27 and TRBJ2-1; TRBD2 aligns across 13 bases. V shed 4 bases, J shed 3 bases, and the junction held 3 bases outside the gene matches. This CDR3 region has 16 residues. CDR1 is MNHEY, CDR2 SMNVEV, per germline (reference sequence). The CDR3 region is CASSYRTSGSYNEQFF. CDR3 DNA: TGTGCCAGCAGTTATCGGACTAGCGGGAGCTACAATGAGCAGTTCTTC.

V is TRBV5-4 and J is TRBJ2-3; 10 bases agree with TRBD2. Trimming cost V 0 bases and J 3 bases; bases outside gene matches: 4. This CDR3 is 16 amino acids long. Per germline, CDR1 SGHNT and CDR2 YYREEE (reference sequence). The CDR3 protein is CASSLASSGSTDTQYF. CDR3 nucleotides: TGTGCCAGCAGCTTGGCGTCTAGCGGGAGTACAGATACGCAGTATTTT.